Listed below are T cell receptor beta chains from one sample, sequenced in a study of T cells expressing NK-cell markers. TCRdb re-called the 5' RACE reads, yielding one record per CDR3 amino acid sequence without DNA. The sample table sets out around 100,000 distinct CDR3 sequences. Sequencing was done on a sample of blood T cells: a sorted CD56 or NKG2C T cell subset, CD4+ or CD8+ T cells, or bulk PBMC T cells (not recorded which). Receptors were obtained from a woman between 18 and 70 years old in good health. The CDR3 runs from the conserved cysteine through the conserved F or W.

V gene: TRBV7-9
J gene: TRBJ2-5
CDR3 protein: CASSSRRETQYF

V gene: TRBV29-1
J gene: TRBJ2-2
CDR3 protein: CSVEPGANTGELFF

V gene: TRBV4-3
J gene: TRBJ2-2
CDR3 protein: CASSHLGRASNTGELFF

V gene: TRBV27
J gene: TRBJ2-3
CDR3 protein: CASSKGYDKNTQYF

V gene: TRBV29-1
J gene: TRBJ1-2
CDR3 protein: CSVSGARGYTF

V gene: TRBV4-1
J gene: TRBJ1-1
CDR3 protein: CASSQGVGTEAFF

V gene: TRBV5-4
J gene: TRBJ2-1
CDR3 protein: CASSLGTLYNEQFF

V gene: TRBV7-9
J gene: TRBJ2-7
CDR3 protein: CASSLNPAGAYEQYF

V gene: TRBV6-5
J gene: TRBJ1-2
CDR3 protein: CASSYGGSGYTF

V gene: TRBV7-9
J gene: TRBJ1-4
CDR3 protein: CASSLEPNEKLFF

V gene: TRBV12-3/TRBV12-4
J gene: TRBJ2-1
CDR3 protein: CASSLAGQGAWNEQFF

V gene: TRBV14
J gene: TRBJ2-1
CDR3 protein: CASSQDHYLGEQFF

V gene: TRBV27
J gene: TRBJ2-7
CDR3 protein: CASSLPNAYEQYF

V gene: TRBV19
J gene: TRBJ2-2
CDR3 protein: CASSIELAGTGELFF

V gene: TRBV4-1
J gene: TRBJ2-5
CDR3 protein: CASSPEHRVLETQYF

V gene: TRBV7-9
J gene: TRBJ2-1
CDR3 protein: CASTNLPGEQFF

V gene: TRBV12-3/TRBV12-4
J gene: TRBJ2-3
CDR3 protein: CASSFLSPPSRGGQDTQYF